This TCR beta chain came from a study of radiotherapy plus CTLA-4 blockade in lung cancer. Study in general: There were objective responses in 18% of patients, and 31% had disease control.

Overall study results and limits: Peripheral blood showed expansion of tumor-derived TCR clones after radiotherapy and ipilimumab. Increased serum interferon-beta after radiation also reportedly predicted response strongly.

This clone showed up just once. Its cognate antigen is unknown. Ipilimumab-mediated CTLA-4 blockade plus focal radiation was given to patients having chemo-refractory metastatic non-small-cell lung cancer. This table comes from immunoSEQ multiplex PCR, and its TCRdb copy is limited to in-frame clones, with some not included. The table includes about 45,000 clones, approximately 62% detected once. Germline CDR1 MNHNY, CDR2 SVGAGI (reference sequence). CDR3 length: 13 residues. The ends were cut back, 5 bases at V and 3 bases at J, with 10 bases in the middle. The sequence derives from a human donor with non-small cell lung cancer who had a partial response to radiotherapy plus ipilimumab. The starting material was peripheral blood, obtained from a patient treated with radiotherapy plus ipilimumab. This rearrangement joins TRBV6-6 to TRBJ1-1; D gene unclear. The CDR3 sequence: CASSVQSYTEAFF. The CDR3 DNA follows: TGTGCCAGCAGTGTTCAGTCGTACACTGAAGCTTTCTTT.